This T cell receptor beta chain was profiled in a study of T cell responses to AZD1222 COVID-19 vaccine. Background on the study: Pooled in the analysis were second doses at about 4 or about 12 weeks. Findings and limits, study-wide: Spike-specific TCR breadth rose after two AZD1222 doses, and depth rose as well. Donors, mostly white British, included more females; clonal diversity was possibly underestimated.

Libraries were prepared by immunoSEQ multiplex PCR; TCRdb keeps only in-frame clonotypes and omits some of them. The sample has about 140,000 clones, less than 95% seen once; the top ten hold 2.8%. Of note for this clone: Its antigen remains unknown.

The CDR3 length is 16 residues. CDR1 is MDHEN, CDR2 SYDVKM, per germline. V was cut by 6 bases and J by 7 bases, with 22 bases left in between. The clonotype was recovered from an adult in good health. The J gene is TRBJ1-5, the V gene TRBV28, with TRBD1 as a possible D gene (6 bases). The material sequenced was peripheral blood, taken on day 0 of AZD1222 vaccination. CDR3 DNA sequence: TGTGCCAGCAGACAAGGCCGGACAGCTTCCCACCAGCCCCAGCATTTT. Its translation is CASRQGRTASHQPQHF.